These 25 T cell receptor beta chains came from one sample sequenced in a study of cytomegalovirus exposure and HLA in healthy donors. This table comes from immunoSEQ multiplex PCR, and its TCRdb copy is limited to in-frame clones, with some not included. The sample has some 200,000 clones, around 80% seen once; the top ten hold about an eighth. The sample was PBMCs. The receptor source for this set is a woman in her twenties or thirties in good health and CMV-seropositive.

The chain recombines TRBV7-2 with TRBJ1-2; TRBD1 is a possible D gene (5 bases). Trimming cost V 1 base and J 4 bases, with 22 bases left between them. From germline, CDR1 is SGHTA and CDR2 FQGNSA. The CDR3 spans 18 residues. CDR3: CASSLGNRQSTTFYGYTF. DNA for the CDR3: TGTGCCAGCAGCTTAGGGAATCGACAGAGCACGACATTCTATGGCTACACCTTC.

CDR3 sequence (DNA): TGTGCCAGCAGCTTAGAAGCCGGTGAAGCTTTCTTT. Translated, it gives CASSLEAGEAFF. The chain is built from TRBV11-3 and TRBJ1-1; D gene unclear. The V gene's germline CDR1 is SGHNT and CDR2 YENEEA. The V end was cut by 0 bases, the J end by 7 bases, with 6 bases between. CDR3 length: 12 residues.

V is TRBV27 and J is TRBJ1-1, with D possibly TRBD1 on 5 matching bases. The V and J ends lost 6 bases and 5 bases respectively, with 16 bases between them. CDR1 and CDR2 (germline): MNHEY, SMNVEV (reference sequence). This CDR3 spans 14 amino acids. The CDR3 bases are TGTGCCAGCAGACGCCCGTGGGGGGAGACTGAAGCTTTCTTT. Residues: CASRRPWGETEAFF.

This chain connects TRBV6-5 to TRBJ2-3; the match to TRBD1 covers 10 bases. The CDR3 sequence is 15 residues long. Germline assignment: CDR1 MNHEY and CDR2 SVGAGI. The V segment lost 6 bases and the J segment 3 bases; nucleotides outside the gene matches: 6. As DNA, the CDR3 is TGTGCCAGCAGCCTAAGACAGGGGGCAACAGATACGCAGTATTTT. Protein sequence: CASSLRQGATDTQYF.

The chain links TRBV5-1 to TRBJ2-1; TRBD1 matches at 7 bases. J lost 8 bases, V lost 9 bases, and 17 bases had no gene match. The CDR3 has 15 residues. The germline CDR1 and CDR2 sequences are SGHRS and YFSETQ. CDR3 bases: TGCGCCACCCACCTCAACAGACAGGGAACCGATGAGCAGTTCTTC. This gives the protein CATHLNRQGTDEQFF.

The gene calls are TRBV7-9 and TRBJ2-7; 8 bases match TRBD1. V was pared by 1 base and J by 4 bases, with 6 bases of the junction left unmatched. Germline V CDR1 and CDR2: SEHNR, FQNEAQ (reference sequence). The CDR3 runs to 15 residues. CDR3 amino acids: CASSLGGDRRYEQYF. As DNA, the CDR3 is TGTGCCAGCAGCTTAGGGGGGGACAGGAGATACGAGCAGTACTTC.

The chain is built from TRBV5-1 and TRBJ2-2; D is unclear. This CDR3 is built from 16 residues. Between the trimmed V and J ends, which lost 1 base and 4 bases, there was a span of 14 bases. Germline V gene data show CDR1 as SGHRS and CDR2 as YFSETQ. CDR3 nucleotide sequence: TGCGCCAGCAGCTTGACATCCCAGACGGGCACCGGGGAGCTGTTTTTT. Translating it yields CASSLTSQTGTGELFF. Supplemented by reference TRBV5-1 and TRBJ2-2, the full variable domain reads KAGVTQTPRYLIKTRGQQVTLSCSPISGHRSVSWYQQTPGQGLQFLFEYFSETQRNKGNFPGRFSGRQFSNSRSEMNVSTLELGDSALYLCASSLTSQTGTGELFFGEGSRLTVL.

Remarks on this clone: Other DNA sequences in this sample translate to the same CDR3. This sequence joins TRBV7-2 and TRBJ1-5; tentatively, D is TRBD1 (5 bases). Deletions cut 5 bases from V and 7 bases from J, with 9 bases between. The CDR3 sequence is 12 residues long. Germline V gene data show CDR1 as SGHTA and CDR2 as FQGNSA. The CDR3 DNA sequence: TGTGCCAGCAGCCCTCAGGGCCAGCCCCAGCATTTT. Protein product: CASSPQGQPQHF.

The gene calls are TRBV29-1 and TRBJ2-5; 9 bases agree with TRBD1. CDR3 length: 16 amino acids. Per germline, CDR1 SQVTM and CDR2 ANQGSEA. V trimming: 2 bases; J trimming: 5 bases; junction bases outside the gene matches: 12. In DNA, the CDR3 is TGCAGCGTTGAATATAGGAACAGGGGGCGCGGGGAGACCCAGTACTTC. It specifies CSVEYRNRGRGETQYF.

The chain's CDR3 is CASRRANIANTGELFF. For the CDR3, the DNA is TGTGCCAGCAGGCGGGCAAACATTGCGAACACCGGGGAGCTGTTTTTT. V usage is TRBV5-4 and J usage is TRBJ2-2, with a tentative D call TRBD2 (5 bases). Deletions cut 5 bases from V and 0 bases from J, with 14 bases between. This CDR3 comprises 16 residues. Germline lookup yields CDR1 SGHNT and CDR2 YYREEE (reference sequence).

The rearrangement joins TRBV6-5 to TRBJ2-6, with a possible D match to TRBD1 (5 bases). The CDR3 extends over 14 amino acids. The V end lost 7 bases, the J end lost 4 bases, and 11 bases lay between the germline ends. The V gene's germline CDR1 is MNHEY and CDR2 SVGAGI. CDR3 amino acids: CASTSRAGANVLTF. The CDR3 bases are TGTGCCAGCACCTCCAGGGCGGGGGCCAACGTCCTGACTTTC.

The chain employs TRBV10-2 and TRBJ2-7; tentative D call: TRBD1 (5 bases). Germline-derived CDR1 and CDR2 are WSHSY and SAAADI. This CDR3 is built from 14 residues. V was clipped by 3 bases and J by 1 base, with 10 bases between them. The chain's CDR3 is CASSDSGWSYEQYF. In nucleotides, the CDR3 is TGCGCCAGCAGTGATTCAGGGTGGTCCTACGAGCAGTACTTC.

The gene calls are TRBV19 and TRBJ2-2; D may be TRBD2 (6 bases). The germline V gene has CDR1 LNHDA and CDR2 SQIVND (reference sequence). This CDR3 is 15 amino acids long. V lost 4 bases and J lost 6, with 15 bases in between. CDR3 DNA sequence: TGTGCCAGTAGTAGGCCGACGGGAGAGGCCGGGGAGCTGTTTTTT. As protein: CASSRPTGEAGELFF.

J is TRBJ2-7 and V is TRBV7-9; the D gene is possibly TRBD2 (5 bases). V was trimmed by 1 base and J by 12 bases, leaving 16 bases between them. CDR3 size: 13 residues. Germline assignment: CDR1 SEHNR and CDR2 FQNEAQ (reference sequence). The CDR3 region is CASSLEAGGTRYF. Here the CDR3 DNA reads TGTGCCAGCAGCTTAGAAGCCGGAGGCACTCGGTACTTC.

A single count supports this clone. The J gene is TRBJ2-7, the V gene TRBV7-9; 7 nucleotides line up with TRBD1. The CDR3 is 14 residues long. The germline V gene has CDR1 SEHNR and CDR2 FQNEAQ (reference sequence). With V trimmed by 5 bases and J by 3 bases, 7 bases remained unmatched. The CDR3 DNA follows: TGTGCCAGCAGCCTCCGTGACAGGGTCTACGAGCAGTACTTC. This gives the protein CASSLRDRVYEQYF.

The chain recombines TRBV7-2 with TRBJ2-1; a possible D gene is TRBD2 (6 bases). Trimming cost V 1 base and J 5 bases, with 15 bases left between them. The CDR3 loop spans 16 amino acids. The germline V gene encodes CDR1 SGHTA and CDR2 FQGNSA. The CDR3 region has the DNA TGTGCCAGCAGCTTAGTGGGGGGTCTTACCCACAATGAGCAGTTCTTC. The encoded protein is CASSLVGGLTHNEQFF.

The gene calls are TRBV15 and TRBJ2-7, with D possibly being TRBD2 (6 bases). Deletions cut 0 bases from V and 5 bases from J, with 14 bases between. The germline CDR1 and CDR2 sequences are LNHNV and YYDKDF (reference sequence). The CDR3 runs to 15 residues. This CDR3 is CATSRELREVHEQYF. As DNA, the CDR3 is TGTGCCACCAGCAGAGAATTGAGGGAGGTGCACGAGCAGTACTTC.

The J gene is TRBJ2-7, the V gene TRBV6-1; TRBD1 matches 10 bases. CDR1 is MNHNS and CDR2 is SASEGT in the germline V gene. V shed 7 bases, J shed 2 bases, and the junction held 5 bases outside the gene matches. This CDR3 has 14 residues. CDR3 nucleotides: TGTGCCAGCAAAAGACAGGGGGCGACCTACGAGCAGTACTTC. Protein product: CASKRQGATYEQYF.

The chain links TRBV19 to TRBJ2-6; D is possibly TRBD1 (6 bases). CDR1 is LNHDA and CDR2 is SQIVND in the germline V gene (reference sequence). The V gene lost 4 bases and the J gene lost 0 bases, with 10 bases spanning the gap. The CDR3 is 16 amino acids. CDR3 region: CASSTGTRSGANVLTF. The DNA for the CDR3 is TGTGCCAGTAGTACCGGGACACGCTCTGGGGCCAACGTCCTGACTTTC.

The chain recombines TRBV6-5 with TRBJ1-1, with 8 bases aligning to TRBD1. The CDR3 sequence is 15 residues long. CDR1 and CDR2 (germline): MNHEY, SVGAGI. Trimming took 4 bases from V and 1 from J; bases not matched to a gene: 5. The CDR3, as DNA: TGTGCCAGCAGTTTTACAGGGGGAAGGAACACTGAAGCTTTCTTT. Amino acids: CASSFTGGRNTEAFF.

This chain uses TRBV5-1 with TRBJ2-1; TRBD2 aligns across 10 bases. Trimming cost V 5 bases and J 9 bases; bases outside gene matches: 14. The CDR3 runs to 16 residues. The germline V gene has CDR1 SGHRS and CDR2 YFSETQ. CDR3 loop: CASSSQSGRAGGEQFF. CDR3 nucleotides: TGCGCCAGCAGTTCCCAAAGCGGGAGGGCCGGTGGTGAGCAGTTCTTC. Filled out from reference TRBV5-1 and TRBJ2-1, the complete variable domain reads KAGVTQTPRYLIKTRGQQVTLSCSPISGHRSVSWYQQTPGQGLQFLFEYFSETQRNKGNFPGRFSGRQFSNSRSEMNVSTLELGDSALYLCASSSQSGRAGGEQFFGPGTRLTVL.

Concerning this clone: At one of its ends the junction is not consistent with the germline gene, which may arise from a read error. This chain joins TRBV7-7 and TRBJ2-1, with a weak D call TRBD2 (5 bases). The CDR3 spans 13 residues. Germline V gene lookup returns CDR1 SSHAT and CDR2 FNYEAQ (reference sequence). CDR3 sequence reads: CASSLERYNEQFF. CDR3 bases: TGTGCTAGCAGCTTAGAGCGGTACAATGAGCAGTTCTTC.

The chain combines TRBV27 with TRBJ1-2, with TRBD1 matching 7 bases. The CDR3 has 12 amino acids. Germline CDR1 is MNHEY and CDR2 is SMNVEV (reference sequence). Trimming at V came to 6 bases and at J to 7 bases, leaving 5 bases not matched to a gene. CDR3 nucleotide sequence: TGTGCCAGCAGCCAAGGGGGCGGTGGCTACACCTTC. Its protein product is CASSQGGGGYTF.

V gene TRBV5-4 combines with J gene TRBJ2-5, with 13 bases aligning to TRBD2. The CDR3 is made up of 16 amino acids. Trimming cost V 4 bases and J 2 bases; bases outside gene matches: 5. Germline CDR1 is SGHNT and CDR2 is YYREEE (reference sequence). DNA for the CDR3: TGTGCCAGCAGCGTAGGACTAGCGGGAGTGCAAGAGACCCAGTACTTC. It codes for CASSVGLAGVQETQYF.

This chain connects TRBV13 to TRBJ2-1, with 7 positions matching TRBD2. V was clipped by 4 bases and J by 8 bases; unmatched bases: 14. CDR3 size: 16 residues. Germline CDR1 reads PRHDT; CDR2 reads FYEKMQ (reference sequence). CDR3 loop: CASSSIRGRAADEQFF. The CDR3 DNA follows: TGTGCCAGCAGCTCCATTCGGGGGAGGGCGGCCGATGAGCAGTTCTTC.